What follows is one T cell receptor (beta chain) and its context. Authors' processing steps: Reference gene primer amplification gave estimated nucleated cell counts. Using immunoSEQ multiplex PCR, the repertoire was profiled, and TCRdb retains in-frame clones only, with some absent. The V and J calls and clone size are taken from that table; D and trimming were inferred from the DNA. Of approximately 150,000 clones listed, around 82% are singletons. From germline, CDR1 is LGHDT and CDR2 YNNKEL (reference sequence). CDR3 length equals 12 residues. Trimming pared 6 bases from V and 3 bases from J, leaving 8 bases between. This specimen comes from a study of blood T cell repertoires in COVID-19. About the study: Some COVID-19 samples were acute and others convalescent; all came from the United States, Italy and Spain. From T cells, B-cell-depleted T cells, or PBMCs came the material, which was cDNA or gDNA.

The sequenced sample consisted of peripheral blood. The J gene is TRBJ2-5, the V gene TRBV3-1 (or the pseudogene TRBV3-2); maybe TRBD2 (5 bases). This TCR was sampled from a woman older than 75 with acute or convalescent COVID-19. CDR3 in DNA: TGTGCCAGCAGTCACGGGGAAGAGACCCAGTACTTC. Encoded protein: CASSHGEETQYF.